This passage covers 24 T cell receptor beta chains from one sample sequenced in a study of T cells in localized non-small cell lung cancer. TCRdb's table, derived via immunoSEQ multiplex PCR, lists solely in-frame clones and lacks some. The sample comprises a few thousand clones, 30% to 40% of which are singletons, and over 15% rests with the top ten. The material sequenced was lung tumor tissue, taken before any cancer treatment. These receptors all come from a man aged 40 to 69 with stage II squamous cell lung carcinoma.

The V gene is TRBV10-2, the J gene TRBJ2-7; D gene uncertain. Germline lookup yields CDR1 WSHSY and CDR2 SAAADI. This CDR3 has 12 residues. V lost 5 bases, J lost 1 base, and 6 bases lay in between. CDR3 region: CASSLGSYEQYF. DNA for the CDR3: TGCGCCAGCAGTCTTGGGTCCTACGAGCAGTACTTC.

V usage is TRBV29-1 and J usage is TRBJ1-1; 9 bases align to TRBD1. V shed 4 bases, J shed 3 bases, and the junction held 3 bases outside the gene matches. From germline, CDR1 is SQVTM and CDR2 ANQGSEA. The CDR3 loop spans 13 amino acids. The CDR3 sequence: CSVGRQGDTEAFF. CDR3 nucleotides: TGCAGCGTTGGCCGACAGGGGGACACTGAAGCTTTCTTT.

The chain employs TRBV29-1 and TRBJ2-3, with 8 positions matching TRBD1. CDR1 is SQVTM and CDR2 is ANQGSEA in the germline V gene. V shed 7 bases, J shed 5 bases, and the junction held 5 bases outside the gene matches. The CDR3 has 12 amino acids. The CDR3 DNA sequence: TGCAGCGCCAGGGGGCAAGGAGATACGCAGTATTTT. Encoded protein: CSARGQGDTQYF.

This rearrangement joins TRBV19 to TRBJ1-5; D gene uncertain. Germline V gene lookup returns CDR1 LNHDA and CDR2 SQIVND (reference sequence). V lost 6 bases, J lost 3 bases, and 9 bases lay in between. The CDR3 has 13 amino acids. The CDR3 sequence is CASRGSNNQPQHF. CDR3 DNA: TGTGCCAGTAGAGGGTCAAACAATCAGCCCCAGCATTTT.

The rearrangement links TRBV4-1 to TRBJ1-1; D is possibly TRBD1 (6 bases). V gave up 5 bases and J gave up 1 base, with 14 bases separating them. Germline lookup yields CDR1 MGHRA and CDR2 YSYEKL. The CDR3 extends over 15 amino acids. CDR3 protein: CASSTRDIENTEAFF. The DNA of the CDR3 is TGCGCCAGCAGCACACGGGACATCGAGAACACTGAAGCTTTCTTT.

This clone was seen more than once but under ten times. The V call is TRBV28, the J call TRBJ2-1, with 7 nucleotides matching TRBD1. Germline V gene lookup returns CDR1 MDHEN and CDR2 SYDVKM. Trimming cost V 2 bases and J 0 bases; bases outside gene matches: 1. The CDR3 is 15 amino acids. CDR3 region: CASSLTGASYNEQFF. As DNA, the CDR3 is TGTGCCAGCAGTTTAACAGGGGCCTCCTACAATGAGCAGTTCTTC.

The rearrangement joins TRBV1 to TRBJ2-1; TRBD2, the table's D call, lacks a check against the DNA. TRBV1 is reported as a pseudogene. This CDR3 has 17 amino acids. The CDR3 sequence is CASSQDRGLAGIYEQFF. CDR3 nucleotide sequence: TGCGCCAGCAGCCAAGATCGAGGACTAGCGGGTATTTATGAGCAGTTCTTC.

This clone qualifies as medium-sized. The chain carries TRBV2 and TRBJ2-5, with D perhaps matching TRBD1 or TRBD2 (5 bases each). Trimming pared 8 bases from V and 1 base from J, leaving 14 bases between. The CDR3 covers 14 residues. The germline V gene has CDR1 SNHLY and CDR2 FYNNEI. DNA of the CDR3: TGTGCCAGCGAAACAGGCGGGCCCCAAGAGACCCAGTACTTC. Its protein product is CASETGGPQETQYF.

V gene TRBV6-8 combines with J gene TRBJ2-3, with a tentative D call TRBD2 (7 bases). The CDR3 loop spans 17 amino acids. Germline V gene lookup returns CDR1 MNHGY and CDR2 SAAAGT. Trimming removed 0 bases from V and 2 bases from J, with 15 bases in between. CDR3 region: CASSYSLARGATDTQYF. CDR3 coding DNA: TGTGCCAGCAGTTACTCCTTAGCCCGGGGGGCCACAGATACGCAGTATTTT.

This clone was recorded only once. V and J are TRBV19 and TRBJ1-2, with a possible D match to TRBD1 (5 bases). Trimming stripped 0 bases from V and 4 bases from J, with 9 bases between. CDR1 and CDR2 (germline): LNHDA, SQIVND (reference sequence). The CDR3 runs to 14 residues. This CDR3 reads CASSIEGTPYGYTF. The CDR3, as DNA: TGTGCCAGTAGTATAGAGGGGACCCCCTATGGCTACACCTTC.

V gene TRBV11-3 combines with J gene TRBJ2-1; 8 bases align to TRBD1. CDR1 and CDR2 from the germline V gene are SGHNT and YENEEA. Trimming cost V 4 bases and J 0 bases; bases outside gene matches: 5. This CDR3 comprises 16 residues. CDR3 sequence: CASSWTGQTSYNEQFF. CDR3 DNA: TGTGCCAGCAGCTGGACAGGGCAAACCTCCTACAATGAGCAGTTCTTC. The full variable domain, rest sourced from reference TRBV11-3 and TRBJ2-1, is EAGVVQSPRYKIIEKKQPVAFWCNPISGHNTLYWYLQNLGQGPELLIRYENEEAVDDSQLPKDRFSAERLKGVDSTLKIQPAELGDSAVYLCASSWTGQTSYNEQFFGPGTRLTVL.

This clone is termed medium-sized. The chain employs TRBV11-3 and TRBJ2-7; D remains unclear. Per germline, CDR1 SGHNT and CDR2 YENEEA. V gave up 3 bases and J gave up 5 bases, with 17 bases separating them. The CDR3 length is 15 residues. The CDR3 DNA follows: TGTGCCAGCAGCTTGTTTTGGAAAGCTATCGACGAGCAGTACTTC. It codes for CASSLFWKAIDEQYF. Using reference TRBV11-3 and TRBJ2-7 for the parts outside the CDR3, the full variable domain is EAGVVQSPRYKIIEKKQPVAFWCNPISGHNTLYWYLQNLGQGPELLIRYENEEAVDDSQLPKDRFSAERLKGVDSTLKIQPAELGDSAVYLCASSLFWKAIDEQYFGPGTRLTVT.

This clone was detected a few times. This chain joins TRBV18 and TRBJ1-3, with no clear D. This CDR3 is built from 15 residues. Per germline, CDR1 KGHSH and CDR2 LQKENI. V dropped 1 base and J dropped 0 bases, with 7 bases sitting between them. The CDR3 reads CASSPRTDSGNTIYF. The CDR3 coding sequence is TGTGCCAGCTCACCACGAACAGACTCTGGAAACACCATATATTTT.

The chain employs TRBV19 and TRBJ1-2; D is unresolved. The ends were cut back, 2 bases at V and 6 bases at J, with 10 bases in the middle. This CDR3 has 13 residues. Looked up from germline, CDR1 is LNHDA and CDR2 is SQIVND (reference sequence). CDR3 sequence reads: CASSINDRDGYTF. The CDR3 DNA is TGTGCCAGTAGTATAAACGATAGGGATGGCTACACCTTC.

V is TRBV11-3 and J is TRBJ2-6; D is uncertain. The CDR3 is 15 residues long. Germline V gene lookup returns CDR1 SGHNT and CDR2 YENEEA. V dropped 4 bases and J dropped 2 bases, with 9 bases sitting between them. The CDR3 bases are TGTGCCAGCAGCTCTCAAAGGGCTGGGGCCAACGTCCTGACTTTC. It encodes CASSSQRAGANVLTF.

This clone showed up just a few times. The chain uses TRBV19 and TRBJ1-1; D is unclear. The germline CDR1 and CDR2 sequences are LNHDA and SQIVND (reference sequence). The CDR3 extends over 15 amino acids. V was shortened by 8 bases and J by 5 bases, with 21 bases between the two germline ends. The CDR3 DNA reads as TGTGCCAGTCTGGAGGATGTCATCGGAAATACTGAAGCTTTCTTT. It is translated as CASLEDVIGNTEAFF.

J is TRBJ1-6 and V is TRBV2, with unresolved D. The V and J ends lost 6 bases and 10 bases respectively, with 10 bases between them. The CDR3 extends over 12 amino acids. The germline gives CDR1 SNHLY, CDR2 FYNNEI. The CDR3 DNA follows: TGTGCCAGCAGGGGAGAGGGATCACCCCTCCACTTT. Translating gives CASRGEGSPLHF. Drawing the rest from reference TRBV2 and TRBJ1-6, the complete variable domain is EPEVTQTPSHQVTQMGQEVILRCVPISNHLYFYWYRQILGQKVEFLVSFYNNEISEKSEIFDDQFSVERPDGSNFTLKIRSTKLEDSAMYFCASRGEGSPLHFGNGTRLTVT.

This chain links TRBV30 with TRBJ2-5; D is possibly TRBD2 (6 bases). The germline V gene encodes CDR1 GTSNPN and CDR2 SVGIG (reference sequence). The CDR3 is 12 residues long. Trimming pared 1 base from V and 5 bases from J, leaving 8 bases between. CDR3 protein: CAWSEAGETQYF. The CDR3 DNA follows: TGTGCCTGGAGTGAGGCGGGGGAGACCCAGTACTTC.

This clone showed up just a few times. This chain connects TRBV9 to TRBJ1-1, with D possibly being TRBD1 (6 bases). This CDR3 is 14 amino acids long. Germline loops: CDR1 SGDLS, CDR2 YYNGEE. Trimming removed 0 bases from V and 9 bases from J, with 15 bases in between. The CDR3 spells CASSVVGGEGKAFF. In DNA form, the CDR3 reads TGTGCCAGCAGCGTAGTAGGGGGAGAGGGAAAAGCTTTCTTT.

This clone was seen only a few times. The chain uses TRBV19 and TRBJ1-1; tentative D call: TRBD1 (6 bases). Trimming stripped 9 bases from V and 0 bases from J, with 17 bases between. Germline V CDR1 and CDR2: LNHDA, SQIVND (reference sequence). The CDR3 sequence is 15 residues long. CDR3 sequence reads: CASYRGGTMNTEAFF. In nucleotides, the CDR3 is TGTGCCAGCTATAGGGGGGGCACAATGAACACTGAAGCTTTCTTT. Full variable domain (rest looked up from reference TRBV19 and TRBJ1-1): DGGITQSPKYLFRKEGQNVTLSCEQNLNHDAMYWYRQDPGQGLRLIYYSQIVNDFQKGDIAEGYSVSREKKESFPLTVTSAQKNPTAFYLCASYRGGTMNTEAFFGQGTRLTVV.

This clone was observed a few times. J is TRBJ1-1 and V is TRBV6-8; 9 bases are a match to TRBD1. With 5 bases clipped from V and 1 base from J, the junction kept 8 bases outside the gene matches. CDR1 MNHGY and CDR2 SAAAGT come from the germline V gene. There are 16 residues in the CDR3. CDR3 sequence: CASSTQGARGNTEAFF. CDR3 bases: TGTGCCAGCAGTACACAGGGGGCCAGGGGGAACACTGAAGCTTTCTTT.

Only a few counts were recorded for this clone. V and J are TRBV28 and TRBJ1-5; D call uncertain. CDR3 length: 14 amino acids. Germline loops: CDR1 MDHEN, CDR2 SYDVKM. V lost 5 bases, J lost 2 bases, and 10 bases lay in between. CDR3 amino acids: CASSGSIGNQPQHF. DNA of the CDR3: TGTGCCAGCAGTGGTTCCATAGGCAATCAGCCCCAGCATTTT.

This sequence joins TRBV5-1 and TRBJ1-3; D unresolved. Trimming left V 3 bases short and J 2 bases short, with 12 bases between. In germline, CDR1 is SGHRS, CDR2 YFSETQ. This CDR3 region has 15 residues. The CDR3 nucleotides read TGCGCCAGCAGCTACGATATTAACGCTGGAAACACCATATATTTT. It yields the protein CASSYDINAGNTIYF.

About this clone itself: The DNA includes a base that is either unread or ambiguous, and X takes the place of its residue. The V call is TRBV5-1, the J call TRBJ1-2; 7 bases are a match to TRBD1. Losses at the gene ends were 5 bases for V and 8 bases for J; bases not matched to a gene: 12. The germline gives CDR1 SGHRS, CDR2 YFSETQ. The CDR3 has 14 residues. In nucleotides, the CDR3 is TGCGCCAGCAGMTCATATGACAGGGCTGGCGGCTACACCTTC. The encoded protein is CASXSYDRAGGYTF.